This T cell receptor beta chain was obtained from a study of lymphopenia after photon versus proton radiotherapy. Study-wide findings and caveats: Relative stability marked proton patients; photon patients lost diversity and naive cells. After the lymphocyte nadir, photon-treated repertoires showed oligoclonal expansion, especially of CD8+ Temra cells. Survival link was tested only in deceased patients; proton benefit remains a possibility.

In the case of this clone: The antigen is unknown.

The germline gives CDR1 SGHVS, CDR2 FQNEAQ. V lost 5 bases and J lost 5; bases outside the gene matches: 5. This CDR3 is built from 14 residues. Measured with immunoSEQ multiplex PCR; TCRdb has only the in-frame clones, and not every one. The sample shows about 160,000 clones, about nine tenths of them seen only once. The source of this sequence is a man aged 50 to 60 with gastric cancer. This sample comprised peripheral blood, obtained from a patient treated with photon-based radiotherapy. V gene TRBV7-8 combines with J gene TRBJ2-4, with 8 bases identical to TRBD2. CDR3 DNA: TGTGCCAGCAGCAAACCGGGACTAGAAAACATTCAGTACTTC. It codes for CASSKPGLENIQYF.